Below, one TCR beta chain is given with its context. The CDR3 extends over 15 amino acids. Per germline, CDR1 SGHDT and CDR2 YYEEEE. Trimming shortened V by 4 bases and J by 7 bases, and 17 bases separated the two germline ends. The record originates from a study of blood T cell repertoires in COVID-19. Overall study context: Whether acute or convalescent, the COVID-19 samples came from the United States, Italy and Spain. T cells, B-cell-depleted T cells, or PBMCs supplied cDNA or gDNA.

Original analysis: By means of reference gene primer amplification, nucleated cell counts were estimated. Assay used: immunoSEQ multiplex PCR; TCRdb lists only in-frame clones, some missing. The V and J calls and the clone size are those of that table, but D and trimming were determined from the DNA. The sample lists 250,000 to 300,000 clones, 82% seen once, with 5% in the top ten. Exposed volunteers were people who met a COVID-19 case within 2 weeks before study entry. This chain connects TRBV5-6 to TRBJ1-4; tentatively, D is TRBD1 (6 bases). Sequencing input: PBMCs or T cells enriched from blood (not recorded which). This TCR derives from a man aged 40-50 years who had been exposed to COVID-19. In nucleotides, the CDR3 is TGTGCCAGCAGCCCCGAGGGCAGGGGAAGTGAAAAACTGTTTTTT. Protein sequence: CASSPEGRGSEKLFF.